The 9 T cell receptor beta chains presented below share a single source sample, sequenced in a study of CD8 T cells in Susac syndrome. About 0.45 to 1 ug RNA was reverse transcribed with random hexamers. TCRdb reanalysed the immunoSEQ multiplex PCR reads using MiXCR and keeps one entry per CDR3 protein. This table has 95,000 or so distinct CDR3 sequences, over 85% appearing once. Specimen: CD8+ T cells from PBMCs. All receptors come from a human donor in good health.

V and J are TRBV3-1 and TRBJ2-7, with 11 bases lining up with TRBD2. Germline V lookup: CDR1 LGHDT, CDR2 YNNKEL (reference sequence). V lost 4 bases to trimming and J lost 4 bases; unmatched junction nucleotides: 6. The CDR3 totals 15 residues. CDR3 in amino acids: CASSPQGLAAYEQYF. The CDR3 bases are TGTGCCAGCAGCCCCCAGGGACTAGCGGCTTACGAGCAGTACTTC.

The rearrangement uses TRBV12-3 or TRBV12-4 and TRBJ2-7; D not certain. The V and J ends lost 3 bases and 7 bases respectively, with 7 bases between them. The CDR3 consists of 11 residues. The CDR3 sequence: CASSFEREQYF. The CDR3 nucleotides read TGTGCCAGCAGTTTTGAACGGGAGCAGTACTTC.

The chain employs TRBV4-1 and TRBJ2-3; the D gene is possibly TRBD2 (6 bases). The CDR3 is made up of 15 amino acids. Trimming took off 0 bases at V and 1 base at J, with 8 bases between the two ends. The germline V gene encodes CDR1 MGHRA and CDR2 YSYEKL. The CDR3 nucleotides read TGCGCCAGCAGCCAAGATCGCGGGGGCACAGATACGCAGTATTTT. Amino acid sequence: CASSQDRGGTDTQYF.

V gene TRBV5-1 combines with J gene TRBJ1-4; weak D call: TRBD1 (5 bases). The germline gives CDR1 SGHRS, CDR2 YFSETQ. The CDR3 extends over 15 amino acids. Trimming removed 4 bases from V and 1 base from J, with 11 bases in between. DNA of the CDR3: TGCGCCAGCAGCACAGCAGGGCAAACTAATGAAAAACTGTTTTTT. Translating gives CASSTAGQTNEKLFF.

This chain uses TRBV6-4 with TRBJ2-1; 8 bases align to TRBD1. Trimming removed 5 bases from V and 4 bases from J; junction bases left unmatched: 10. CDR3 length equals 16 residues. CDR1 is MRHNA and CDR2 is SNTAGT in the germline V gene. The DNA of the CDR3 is TGTGCCAGCAGTCCTTATTCGGGACAGGCATACAATGAGCAGTTCTTC. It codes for CASSPYSGQAYNEQFF.

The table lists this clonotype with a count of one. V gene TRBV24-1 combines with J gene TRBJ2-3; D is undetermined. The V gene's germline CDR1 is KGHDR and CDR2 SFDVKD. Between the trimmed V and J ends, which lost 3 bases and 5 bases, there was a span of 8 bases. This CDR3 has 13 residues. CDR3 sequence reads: CATSDGDEDTQYF. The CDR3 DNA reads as TGTGCCACCAGTGATGGGGATGAAGATACGCAGTATTTT.

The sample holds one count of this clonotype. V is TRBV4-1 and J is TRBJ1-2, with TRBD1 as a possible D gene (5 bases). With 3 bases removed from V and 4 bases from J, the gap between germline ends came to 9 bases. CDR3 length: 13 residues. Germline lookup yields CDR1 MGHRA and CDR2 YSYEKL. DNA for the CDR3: TGCGCCAGCAGCCAGGCAGGGACCTATGGCTACACCTTC. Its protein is CASSQAGTYGYTF.

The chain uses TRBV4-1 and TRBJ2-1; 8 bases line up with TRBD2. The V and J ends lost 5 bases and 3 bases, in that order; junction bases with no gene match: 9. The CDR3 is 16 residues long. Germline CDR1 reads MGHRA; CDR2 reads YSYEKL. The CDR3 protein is CASSTVSGGGYNEQFF. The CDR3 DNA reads TGCGCCAGCAGCACTGTTTCCGGGGGGGGCTACAATGAGCAGTTCTTC.

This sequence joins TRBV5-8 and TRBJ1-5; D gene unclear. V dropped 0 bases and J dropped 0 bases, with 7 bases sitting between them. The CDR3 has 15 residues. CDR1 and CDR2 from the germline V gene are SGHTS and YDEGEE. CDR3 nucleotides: TGTGCCAGCAGCTTGGACGGGAGTAGCAATCAGCCCCAGCATTTT. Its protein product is CASSLDGSSNQPQHF.